These T cell receptor beta chains were read from a single sample in a study of response to subunit inactivated influenza vaccine. TCRdb redid the calling of the RT-PCR reads with MiXCR, one entry per CDR3 protein. This table has approximately 520,000 distinct CDR3 sequences, 25% appearing once. The source material was CD4+ T cells sorted from PBMCs, sampled more than 4 days after vaccination. These TCRs come from a man aged 45-60 years who received an inactivated influenza vaccine. CDR3s include the opening cysteine and the closing phenylalanine or tryptophan. The D gene is left open where the match is weak. The size field is filled for only some rows; it gives once, few, many or a size class.

d_gene: TRBD2; j_gene: TRBJ2-4; abundance: few; v_gene: TRBV15; CDR3nt: TGTGCCACCAGCCTCCGTGGGGGGGTCACCAAAAACATTCAGTACTTC; CDR3aa: CATSLRGGVTKNIQYF
d_gene: NA; j_gene: TRBJ2-5; abundance: few; v_gene: TRBV12-3/TRBV12-4; CDR3nt: TGTGCCAGCAGCTCAACAGGGAAGGAGACCCAGTACTTC; CDR3aa: CASSSTGKETQYF
d_gene: TRBD2; j_gene: TRBJ2-1; abundance: few; v_gene: TRBV3-1; CDR3nt: TGTGCCAGCAGCCCTAGCGGGGGGGCCTTCAATGAGCAGTTCTTC; CDR3aa: CASSPSGGAFNEQFF
d_gene: TRBD2; j_gene: TRBJ2-7; abundance: NA; v_gene: TRBV7-8; CDR3nt: TGTGCCAGCAGCTTTCCTAGCGGGGGACCCTACGAGCAGTACTTC; CDR3aa: CASSFPSGGPYEQYF
d_gene: NA; j_gene: TRBJ1-6; abundance: few; v_gene: TRBV19; CDR3nt: TGTGCCAGTAGATACGGGAGCTCACCCCTCCACTTT; CDR3aa: CASRYGSSPLHF
d_gene: TRBD1; j_gene: TRBJ2-3; abundance: NA; v_gene: TRBV5-6; CDR3nt: TGTGCCAGCAGCTTGGCCCGCTCGGGGACAGGGGGATCAGATACGCAGTATTTT; CDR3aa: CASSLARSGTGGSDTQYF
d_gene: NA; j_gene: TRBJ1-1; abundance: few; v_gene: TRBV29-1; CDR3nt: TGCAGCGTTGCCCACGAAGAAGCTTTCTTT; CDR3aa: CSVAHEEAFF
d_gene: TRBD2; j_gene: TRBJ2-7; abundance: few; v_gene: TRBV6-5; CDR3nt: TGTGCCAGCAGTTACTTTCTAGCGGGGGCCACCGAGCAGTACTTC; CDR3aa: CASSYFLAGATEQYF
d_gene: TRBD1; j_gene: TRBJ1-5; abundance: NA; v_gene: TRBV28; CDR3nt: TGTGCCAGCAGTTCGGGACAGGGTCATCAGCCCCAGCATTTT; CDR3aa: CASSSGQGHQPQHF
d_gene: NA; j_gene: TRBJ2-4; abundance: NA; v_gene: TRBV20-1; CDR3nt: TGCAGTGCTAGAGATGCTCAGGCGCTAGCCAAAAACATTCAGTACTTC; CDR3aa: CSARDAQALAKNIQYF
d_gene: NA; j_gene: TRBJ1-1; abundance: NA; v_gene: TRBV12-3/TRBV12-4; CDR3nt: TGTGCCAGCAGTTTCCAGTCAGGTGCTTTCTTT; CDR3aa: CASSFQSGAFF
d_gene: NA; j_gene: TRBJ2-7; abundance: NA; v_gene: TRBV5-1; CDR3nt: TGCGCCAGCAACCCCGGGACTTTCTCCTACGAGCAGTACTTC; CDR3aa: CASNPGTFSYEQYF
d_gene: NA; j_gene: TRBJ1-1; abundance: few; v_gene: TRBV12-3/TRBV12-4; CDR3nt: TGTGCCAGCAGTCACGCTTTCACTGAAGCTTTCTTT; CDR3aa: CASSHAFTEAFF
d_gene: NA; j_gene: TRBJ2-6; abundance: NA; v_gene: TRBV6-5; CDR3nt: TGTGCCAGCAGTTACTCGGACCTTCCTGGGGCCAACGTCCTGACTTTC; CDR3aa: CASSYSDLPGANVLTF
d_gene: NA; j_gene: TRBJ2-6; abundance: few; v_gene: TRBV5-1; CDR3nt: TGCGCCAGCAGGGGATTCTTCACCCTACCTGGGGCCAACGTCCTGACTTTC; CDR3aa: CASRGFFTLPGANVLTF
d_gene: NA; j_gene: TRBJ2-1; abundance: once; v_gene: TRBV7-8; CDR3nt: TGTGCCAGCAGCTTACAGAAATATGAGCAGTTCTTC; CDR3aa: CASSLQKYEQFF
d_gene: TRBD2; j_gene: TRBJ2-7; abundance: few; v_gene: TRBV28; CDR3nt: TGTGCCAGCAGTTTCCCAAGCGGGAGAACCCCTAGCGAGCAGTACTTC; CDR3aa: CASSFPSGRTPSEQYF
d_gene: TRBD1; j_gene: TRBJ1-1; abundance: NA; v_gene: TRBV12-3/TRBV12-4; CDR3nt: TGTGCCAGCAGACTGGGACAGGGCTTCGGTGAAGCTTTCTTT; CDR3aa: CASRLGQGFGEAFF
d_gene: NA; j_gene: TRBJ2-1; abundance: few; v_gene: TRBV29-1; CDR3nt: TGCAGCGTTGAAGATCCACGGGGGTCAGGGTTCTTC; CDR3aa: CSVEDPRGSGFF
d_gene: NA; j_gene: TRBJ1-2; abundance: NA; v_gene: TRBV7-2; CDR3nt: TGTGCCAGCAGTCCCACAGGACAGAGGCGCTACACCTTC; CDR3aa: CASSPTGQRRYTF
d_gene: NA; j_gene: TRBJ2-5; abundance: few; v_gene: TRBV15; CDR3nt: TGTGCCACCAGCAGAGGACGGACAGCTCAAGAGACCCAGTACTTC; CDR3aa: CATSRGRTAQETQYF
d_gene: TRBD1; j_gene: TRBJ1-2; abundance: NA; v_gene: TRBV20-1; CDR3nt: TGCAGTGCTAGAGGGGGACAGGGAAATGGCTACACCTTC; CDR3aa: CSARGGQGNGYTF
d_gene: NA; j_gene: TRBJ2-3; abundance: few; v_gene: TRBV7-9; CDR3nt: TGTGCCAGCACCAACACAGATACGCAGTATTTT; CDR3aa: CASTNTDTQYF
d_gene: NA; j_gene: TRBJ1-2; abundance: few; v_gene: TRBV10-3; CDR3nt: TGTGCCCTACTCGGCGATGGCTACACCTTC; CDR3aa: CALLGDGYTF
d_gene: NA; j_gene: TRBJ2-3; abundance: NA; v_gene: TRBV20-1; CDR3nt: TGCAGTGGAAGGGAGAGCGCAGATACGCAGTATTTT; CDR3aa: CSGRESADTQYF
d_gene: NA; j_gene: TRBJ1-1; abundance: NA; v_gene: TRBV6-2/TRBV6-3; CDR3nt: TGTGCCAGCAGTTACATCCGCCGGGACTCCGTAAAGTTCACTGAAGCTTTCTTT; CDR3aa: CASSYIRRDSVKFTEAFF
d_gene: NA; j_gene: TRBJ2-7; abundance: NA; v_gene: TRBV12-3/TRBV12-4; CDR3nt: TGTGCCAGCCCCGGGGGTACCTACGAGCAGTACTTC; CDR3aa: CASPGGTYEQYF
d_gene: TRBD2; j_gene: TRBJ2-3; abundance: few; v_gene: TRBV30; CDR3nt: TGTGCCTGGAGTGTGATCGGGGGGACCACAGATACGCAGTATTTT; CDR3aa: CAWSVIGGTTDTQYF
d_gene: NA; j_gene: TRBJ1-6; abundance: NA; v_gene: TRBV7-9; CDR3nt: TGTGCCAGCAGCTTAGTTGGGGGAGGTAATTCACCCCTCCACTTT; CDR3aa: CASSLVGGGNSPLHF
d_gene: TRBD1; j_gene: TRBJ1-6; abundance: NA; v_gene: TRBV9; CDR3nt: TGTGCCAGCAGCGTAGCTTCTCGGACAGGGGATAATTCACCCCTCCACTTT; CDR3aa: CASSVASRTGDNSPLHF
d_gene: NA; j_gene: TRBJ2-2; abundance: NA; v_gene: TRBV20-1; CDR3nt: TGCAGTGCTAGTTCGGACCGGGGGAGCACCGGGGAGCTGTTTTTT; CDR3aa: CSASSDRGSTGELFF
d_gene: NA; j_gene: TRBJ1-2; abundance: few; v_gene: TRBV7-2; CDR3nt: TGTGCCAGCAGCTTAAAGGGCCGGAGTGCTGGCTACACCTTC; CDR3aa: CASSLKGRSAGYTF
d_gene: NA; j_gene: TRBJ2-3; abundance: once; v_gene: TRBV4-3; CDR3nt: TGCGCCAGCAGCCAAGATTCAGGGTGGACGGATACGCAGTATTTT; CDR3aa: CASSQDSGWTDTQYF
d_gene: NA; j_gene: TRBJ2-1; abundance: NA; v_gene: TRBV5-1; CDR3nt: TGCGCCAGCAGCGCGGACTCCGCCTCCTACAATGAGCAGTTCTTC; CDR3aa: CASSADSASYNEQFF
d_gene: NA; j_gene: TRBJ2-3; abundance: NA; v_gene: TRBV7-6; CDR3nt: TGTGCCAGCAGCCAGCGTCAGCTAAGCACAGATACGCAGTATTTT; CDR3aa: CASSQRQLSTDTQYF
d_gene: NA; j_gene: TRBJ2-1; abundance: NA; v_gene: TRBV5-8; CDR3nt: TGTGCCAGCAGCTTGGCGGGAGTAGGGAGCCCCTACAATGAGCAGTTCTTC; CDR3aa: CASSLAGVGSPYNEQFF
d_gene: NA; j_gene: TRBJ2-3; abundance: NA; v_gene: TRBV30; CDR3nt: TGTGCCTGGAGTGTACGGTTGGTGTCTGTCGTCACAGATACGCAGTATTTT; CDR3aa: CAWSVRLVSVVTDTQYF
d_gene: TRBD2; j_gene: TRBJ2-1; abundance: NA; v_gene: TRBV20-1; CDR3nt: TGCAGTGCTAGAGATTTCGGGACTAGCGTCAATGAGCAGTTCTTC; CDR3aa: CSARDFGTSVNEQFF
d_gene: NA; j_gene: TRBJ2-3; abundance: NA; v_gene: TRBV15; CDR3nt: TGTGCCACCAGCAGAGAAAGTTGGCAGGGGGGGCCAACAGATACGCAGTATTTT; CDR3aa: CATSRESWQGGPTDTQYF
d_gene: TRBD2; j_gene: TRBJ2-3; abundance: NA; v_gene: TRBV4-2; CDR3nt: TGTGCCAGCAGCCAAGAATATGGCGGGGGGCTTGCAGATACGCAGTATTTT; CDR3aa: CASSQEYGGGLADTQYF
d_gene: TRBD2; j_gene: TRBJ2-7; abundance: NA; v_gene: TRBV7-9; CDR3nt: TGTGCCAGCAGCTTATCGCCTAGCGGAAACTACGAGCAGTACTTC; CDR3aa: CASSLSPSGNYEQYF
d_gene: NA; j_gene: TRBJ2-7; abundance: NA; v_gene: TRBV4-2; CDR3nt: TGTGCCAGCAGCCAACCCGGAGACTACGAGCAGTACTTC; CDR3aa: CASSQPGDYEQYF
d_gene: NA; j_gene: TRBJ1-1; abundance: NA; v_gene: TRBV9; CDR3nt: TGTGCCAGCAGCGTACCCCCGTTTCGGGGGGCTTTCTTT; CDR3aa: CASSVPPFRGAFF
d_gene: NA; j_gene: TRBJ1-2; abundance: few; v_gene: TRBV20-1; CDR3nt: TGCAGTGTTACAGGGACCTATGGCTACACCTTC; CDR3aa: CSVTGTYGYTF
d_gene: TRBD1; j_gene: TRBJ2-7; abundance: few; v_gene: TRBV2; CDR3nt: TGTGCCAGCAGTGAATCCCTAGGGGACAGGGGATACGAGCAGTACTTC; CDR3aa: CASSESLGDRGYEQYF
d_gene: TRBD2; j_gene: TRBJ2-3; abundance: NA; v_gene: TRBV12-5; CDR3nt: TGTGCTAGTGGTCCGGGACTAGCAACGGCAGATACGCAGTATTTT; CDR3aa: CASGPGLATADTQYF